This TCR beta chain was documented in a study of T cells in Graves' hyperthyroidism and ophthalmopathy. A Clinical Activity Score of at least 3, a NOSPECS grade of at least 4 and a duration under 3 months were recorded in the ophthalmopathy patients. Patients having uncontrolled infection, another autoimmune disease, pregnancy or lactation were not included. This clonotype appeared many times. The antigen is unknown. RNA transcripts gave rise to amplified TCR beta CDR3 regions. Initially, a first-round RT-PCR of the TCR CDR3 employed the HTBI primer set. TCRdb independently ran MiXCR on the multiplex PCR reads; one entry per CDR3 protein. This table holds about 400,000 distinct CDR3 sequences, over 13% found once. Points from the study as a whole: The model foresaw ophthalmopathy a median roughly 6.3 months prior to onset.

V lost 3 bases to trimming and J lost 6 bases; unmatched junction nucleotides: 4. CDR1 and CDR2 from the germline V gene are ENHRY and SYGVKD. The CDR3 runs 15 residues. The gene calls are TRBV10-3 and TRBJ2-1; TRBD2 matches 11 bases. The TCR comes from a man aged 50 to 59 with Graves' ophthalmopathy. Sequencing was done on a sample of blood. CDR3 sequence: CAISELAGVGNEQFF. The CDR3 DNA sequence: TGTGCCATCAGTGAACTAGCGGGAGTCGGCAATGAGCAGTTCTTC.